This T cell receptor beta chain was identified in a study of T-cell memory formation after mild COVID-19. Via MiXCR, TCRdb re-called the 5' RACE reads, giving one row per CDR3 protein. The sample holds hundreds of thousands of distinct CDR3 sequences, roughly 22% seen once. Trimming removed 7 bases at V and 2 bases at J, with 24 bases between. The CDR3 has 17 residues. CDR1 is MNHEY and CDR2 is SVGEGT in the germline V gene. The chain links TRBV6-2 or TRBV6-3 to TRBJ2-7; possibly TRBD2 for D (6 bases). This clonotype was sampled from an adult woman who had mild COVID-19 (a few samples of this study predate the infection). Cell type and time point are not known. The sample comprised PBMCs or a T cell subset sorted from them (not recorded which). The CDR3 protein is CASTDGGSGSSAYEQYF. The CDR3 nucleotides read TGTGCCAGCACCGACGGGGGATCCGGATCGTCAGCCTACGAGCAGTACTTC.